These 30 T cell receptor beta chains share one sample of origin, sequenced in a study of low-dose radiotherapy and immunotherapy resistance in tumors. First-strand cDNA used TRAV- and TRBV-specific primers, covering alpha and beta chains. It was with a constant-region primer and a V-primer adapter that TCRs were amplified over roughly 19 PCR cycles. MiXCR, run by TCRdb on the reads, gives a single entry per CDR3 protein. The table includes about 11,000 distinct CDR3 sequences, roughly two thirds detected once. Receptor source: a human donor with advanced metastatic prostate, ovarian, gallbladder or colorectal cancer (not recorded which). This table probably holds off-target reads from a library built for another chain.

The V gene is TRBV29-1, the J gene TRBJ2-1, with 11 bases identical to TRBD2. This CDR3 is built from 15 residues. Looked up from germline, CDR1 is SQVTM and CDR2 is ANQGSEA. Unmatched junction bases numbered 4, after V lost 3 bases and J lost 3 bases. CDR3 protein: CSVDSGRADYNEQFF. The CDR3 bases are TGCAGCGTTGATAGCGGGAGGGCCGACTACAATGAGCAGTTCTTC.

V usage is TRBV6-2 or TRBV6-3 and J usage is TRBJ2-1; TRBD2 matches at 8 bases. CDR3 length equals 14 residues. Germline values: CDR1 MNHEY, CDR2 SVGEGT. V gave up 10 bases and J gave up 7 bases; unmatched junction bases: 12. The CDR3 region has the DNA TGTGCCACCGAAAGCGGGAGCGGCTTGAATGAGCAGTTCTTC. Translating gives CATESGSGLNEQFF.

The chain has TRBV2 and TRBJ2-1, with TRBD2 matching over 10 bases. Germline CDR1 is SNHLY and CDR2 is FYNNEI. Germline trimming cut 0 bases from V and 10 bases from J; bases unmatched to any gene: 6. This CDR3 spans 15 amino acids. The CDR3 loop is CASSEAGTSVGEQFF. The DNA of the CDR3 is TGTGCCAGCAGTGAAGCCGGGACTAGCGTCGGGGAGCAGTTCTTC. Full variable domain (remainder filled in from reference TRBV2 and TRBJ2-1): EPEVTQTPSHQVTQMGQEVILRCVPISNHLYFYWYRQILGQKVEFLVSFYNNEISEKSEIFDDQFSVERPDGSNFTLKIRSTKLEDSAMYFCASSEAGTSVGEQFFGPGTRLTVL.

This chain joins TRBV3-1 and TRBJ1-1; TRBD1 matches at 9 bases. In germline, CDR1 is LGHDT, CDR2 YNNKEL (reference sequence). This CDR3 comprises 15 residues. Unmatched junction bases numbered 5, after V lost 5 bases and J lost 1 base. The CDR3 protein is CASSFRTGANTEAFF. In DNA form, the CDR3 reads TGTGCCAGCAGCTTCCGGACAGGGGCGAACACTGAAGCTTTCTTT.

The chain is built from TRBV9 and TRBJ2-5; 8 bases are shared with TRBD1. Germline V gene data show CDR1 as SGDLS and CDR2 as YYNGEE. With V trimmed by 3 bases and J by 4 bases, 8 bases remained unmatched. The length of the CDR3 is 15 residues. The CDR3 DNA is TGTGCCAGCAGCGGGCCGGGACAGGTGGGAGAGACCCAGTACTTC. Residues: CASSGPGQVGETQYF.

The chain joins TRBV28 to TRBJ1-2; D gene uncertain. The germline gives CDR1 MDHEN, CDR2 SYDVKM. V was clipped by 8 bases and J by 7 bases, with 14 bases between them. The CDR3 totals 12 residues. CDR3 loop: CASGRGVFGYTF. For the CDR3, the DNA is TGTGCCAGCGGGCGTGGGGTGTTTGGCTACACCTTC.

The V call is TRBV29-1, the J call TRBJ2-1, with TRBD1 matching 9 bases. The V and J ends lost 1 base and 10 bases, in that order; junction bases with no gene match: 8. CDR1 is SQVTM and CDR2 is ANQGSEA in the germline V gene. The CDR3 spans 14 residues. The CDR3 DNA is TGCAGCGTTGAAGCGTTACAGGGGGCCGGGGAGCAGTTCTTC. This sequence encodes CSVEALQGAGEQFF.

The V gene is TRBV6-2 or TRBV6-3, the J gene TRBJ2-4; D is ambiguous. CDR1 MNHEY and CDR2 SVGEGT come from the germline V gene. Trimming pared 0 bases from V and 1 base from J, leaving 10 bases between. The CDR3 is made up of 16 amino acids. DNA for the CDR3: TGTGCCAGCAGTTACTCAGCCGACGGGGCCAAAAACATTCAGTACTTC. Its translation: CASSYSADGAKNIQYF.

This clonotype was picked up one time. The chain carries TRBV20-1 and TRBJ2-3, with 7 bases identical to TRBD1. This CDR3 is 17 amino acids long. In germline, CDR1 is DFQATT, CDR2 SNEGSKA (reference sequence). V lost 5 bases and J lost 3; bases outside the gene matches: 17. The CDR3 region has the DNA TGCAGTGCTCAAGGCAGGGGGTCCGAACTCGGGACAGATACGCAGTATTTT. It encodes CSAQGRGSELGTDTQYF.

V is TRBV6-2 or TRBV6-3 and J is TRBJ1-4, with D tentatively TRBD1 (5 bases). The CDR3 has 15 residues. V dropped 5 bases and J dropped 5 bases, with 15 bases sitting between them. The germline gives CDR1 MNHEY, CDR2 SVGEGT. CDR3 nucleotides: TGTGCCAGCAGTGGCCGGGGGGAGAAGAATGAAAAACTGTTTTTT. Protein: CASSGRGEKNEKLFF.

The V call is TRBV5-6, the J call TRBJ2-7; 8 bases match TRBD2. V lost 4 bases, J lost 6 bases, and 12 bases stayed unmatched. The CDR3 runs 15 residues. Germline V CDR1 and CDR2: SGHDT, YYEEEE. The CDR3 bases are TGTGCCAGCAGCCAACCCGGGACTAGTGGCGTCGAGCAGTACTTC. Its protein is CASSQPGTSGVEQYF.

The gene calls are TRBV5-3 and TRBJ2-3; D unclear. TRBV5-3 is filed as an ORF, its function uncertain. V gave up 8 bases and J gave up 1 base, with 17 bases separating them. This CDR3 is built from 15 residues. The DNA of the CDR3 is TGTGCCAGCAGCCGCAGGCCTTCAGGCACAGATACGCAGTATTTT. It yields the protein CASSRRPSGTDTQYF.

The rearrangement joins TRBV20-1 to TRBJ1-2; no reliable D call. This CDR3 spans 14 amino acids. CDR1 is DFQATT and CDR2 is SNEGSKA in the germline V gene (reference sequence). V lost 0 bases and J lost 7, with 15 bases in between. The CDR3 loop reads CSARDVSSPGGYTF. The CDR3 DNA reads TGCAGTGCTAGAGATGTCTCATCCCCGGGTGGCTACACCTTC.

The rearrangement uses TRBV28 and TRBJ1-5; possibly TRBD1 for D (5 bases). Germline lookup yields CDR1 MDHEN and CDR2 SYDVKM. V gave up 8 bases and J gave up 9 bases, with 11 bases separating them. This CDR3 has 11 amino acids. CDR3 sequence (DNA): TGTGCCAGCTCGGGGCTTTGGCCCCAGCATTTT. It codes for CASSGLWPQHF.

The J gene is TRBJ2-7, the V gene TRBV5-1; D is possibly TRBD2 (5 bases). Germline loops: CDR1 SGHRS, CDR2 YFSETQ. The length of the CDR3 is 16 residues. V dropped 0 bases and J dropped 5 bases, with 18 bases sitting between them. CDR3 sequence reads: CASSLEVLGSGNEQYF. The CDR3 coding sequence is TGCGCCAGCAGCTTGGAAGTATTGGGATCGGGAAACGAGCAGTACTTC.

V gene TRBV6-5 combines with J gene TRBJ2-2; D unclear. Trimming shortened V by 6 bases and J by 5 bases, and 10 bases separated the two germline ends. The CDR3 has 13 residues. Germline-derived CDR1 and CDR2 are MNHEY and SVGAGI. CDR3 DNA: TGTGCCAGCAGCCCCCGGCGTACCGGGGAGCTGTTTTTT. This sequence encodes CASSPRRTGELFF.

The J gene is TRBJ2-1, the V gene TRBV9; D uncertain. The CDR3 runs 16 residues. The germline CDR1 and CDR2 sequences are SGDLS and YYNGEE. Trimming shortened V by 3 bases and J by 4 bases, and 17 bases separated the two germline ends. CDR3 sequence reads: CASSETTTPVYNEQFF. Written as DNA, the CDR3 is TGTGCCAGCAGCGAGACCACCACCCCAGTATACAATGAGCAGTTCTTC.

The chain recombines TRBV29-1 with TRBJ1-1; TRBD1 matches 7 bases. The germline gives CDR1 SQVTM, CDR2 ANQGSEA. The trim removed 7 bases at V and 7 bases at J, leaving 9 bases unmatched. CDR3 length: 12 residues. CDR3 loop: CSAAGTVFEAFF. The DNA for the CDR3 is TGCAGCGCCGCAGGGACAGTCTTTGAAGCTTTCTTT.

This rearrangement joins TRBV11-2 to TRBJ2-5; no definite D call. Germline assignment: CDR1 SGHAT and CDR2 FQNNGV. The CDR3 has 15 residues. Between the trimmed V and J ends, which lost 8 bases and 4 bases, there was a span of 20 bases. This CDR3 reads CASLRASWVRETQYF. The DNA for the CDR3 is TGTGCCAGCCTACGCGCGAGCTGGGTTCGAGAGACCCAGTACTTC.

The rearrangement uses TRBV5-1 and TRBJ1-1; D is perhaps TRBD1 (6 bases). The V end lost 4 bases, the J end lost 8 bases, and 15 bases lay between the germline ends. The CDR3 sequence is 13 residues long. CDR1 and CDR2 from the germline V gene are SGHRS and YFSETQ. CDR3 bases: TGCGCCAGCAGCCTCTCGACAGGACTAGAAGCTTTCTTT. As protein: CASSLSTGLEAFF. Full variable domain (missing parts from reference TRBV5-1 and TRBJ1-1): KAGVTQTPRYLIKTRGQQVTLSCSPISGHRSVSWYQQTPGQGLQFLFEYFSETQRNKGNFPGRFSGRQFSNSRSEMNVSTLELGDSALYLCASSLSTGLEAFFGQGTRLTVV.

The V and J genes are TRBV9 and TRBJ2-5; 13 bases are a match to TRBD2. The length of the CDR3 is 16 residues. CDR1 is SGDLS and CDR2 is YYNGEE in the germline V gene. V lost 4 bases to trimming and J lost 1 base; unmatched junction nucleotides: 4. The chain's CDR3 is CASSPRTSGGQETQYF. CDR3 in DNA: TGTGCCAGCAGCCCCAGGACTAGCGGGGGCCAAGAGACCCAGTACTTC.

CDR3: CASSPGTSGRVSDTQYF. The CDR3 coding sequence is TGTGCCAGCAGTCCCGGGACTAGCGGGAGAGTATCAGATACGCAGTATTTT. The chain links TRBV28 to TRBJ2-3, with 14 bases lining up with TRBD2. From germline, CDR1 is MDHEN and CDR2 SYDVKM. The J segment lost 4 bases and the V segment lost 5 bases, leaving 8 bases of the junction unmatched. CDR3 length equals 17 residues.

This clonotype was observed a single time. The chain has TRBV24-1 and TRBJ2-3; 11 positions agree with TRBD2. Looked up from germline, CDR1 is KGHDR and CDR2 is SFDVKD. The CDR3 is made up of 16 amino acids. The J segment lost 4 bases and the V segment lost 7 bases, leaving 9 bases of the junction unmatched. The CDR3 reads CATSPSVSGGADTQYF. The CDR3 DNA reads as TGTGCCACCAGCCCTAGCGTTAGCGGGGGGGCAGATACGCAGTATTTT.

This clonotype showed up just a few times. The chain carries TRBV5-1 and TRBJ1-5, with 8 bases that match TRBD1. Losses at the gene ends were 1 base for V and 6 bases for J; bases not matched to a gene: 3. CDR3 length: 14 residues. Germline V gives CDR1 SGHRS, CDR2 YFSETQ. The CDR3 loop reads CASSLRTGSQPQHF. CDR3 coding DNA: TGCGCCAGCAGCTTGCGGACAGGGAGTCAGCCCCAGCATTTT.

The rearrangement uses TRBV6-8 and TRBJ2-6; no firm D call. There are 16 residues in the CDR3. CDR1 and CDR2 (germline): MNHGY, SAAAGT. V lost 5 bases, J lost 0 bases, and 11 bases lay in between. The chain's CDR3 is CASSPSRSSGANVLTF. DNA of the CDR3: TGTGCCAGCAGTCCTTCGCGTAGCTCTGGGGCCAACGTCCTGACTTTC.

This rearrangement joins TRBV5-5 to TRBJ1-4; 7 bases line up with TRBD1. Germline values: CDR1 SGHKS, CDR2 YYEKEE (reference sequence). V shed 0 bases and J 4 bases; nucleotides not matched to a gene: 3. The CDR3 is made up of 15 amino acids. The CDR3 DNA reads TGTGCCAGCAGCTTGGTACAGGGGAGTAATGAAAAACTGTTTTTT. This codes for CASSLVQGSNEKLFF.

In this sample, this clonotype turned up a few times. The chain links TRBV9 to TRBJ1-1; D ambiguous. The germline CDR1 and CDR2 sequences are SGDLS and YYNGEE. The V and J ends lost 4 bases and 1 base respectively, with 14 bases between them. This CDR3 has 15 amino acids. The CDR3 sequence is CASSPRPGSNTEAFF. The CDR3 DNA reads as TGTGCCAGCAGCCCCCGACCGGGTTCGAACACTGAAGCTTTCTTT.

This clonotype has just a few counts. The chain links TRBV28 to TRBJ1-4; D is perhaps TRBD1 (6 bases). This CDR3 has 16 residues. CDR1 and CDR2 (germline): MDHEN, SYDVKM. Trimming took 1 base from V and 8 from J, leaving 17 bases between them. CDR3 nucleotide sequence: TGTGCCAGCAGTTTATTGGCGCAGGGGCTAGAGGAAAAACTGTTTTTT. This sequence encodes CASSLLAQGLEEKLFF.

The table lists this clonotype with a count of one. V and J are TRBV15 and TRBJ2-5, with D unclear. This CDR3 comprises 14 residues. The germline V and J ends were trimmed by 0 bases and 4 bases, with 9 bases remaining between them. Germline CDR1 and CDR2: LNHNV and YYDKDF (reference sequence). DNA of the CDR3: TGTGCCACCAGCAGAGATCTATTGGGAGAGACCCAGTACTTC. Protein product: CATSRDLLGETQYF.

This CDR3 is CSARGLGVGEQYF. The CDR3 DNA reads TGCAGTGCTAGGGGACTAGGGGTAGGGGAGCAGTACTTC. The V and J genes are TRBV20-1 and TRBJ2-7; TRBD2 matches 8 bases. The CDR3 is 13 amino acids. V was clipped by 3 bases and J by 7 bases; unmatched bases: 8. Germline CDR1 DFQATT, CDR2 SNEGSKA (reference sequence).